A single sample is the source of the 23 T cell receptor beta chains below, sequenced in a study of a mutant IDH1 vaccine in newly diagnosed glioma. Time point noted: week 11, during vaccination. The study gave 300 ug of mutant IDH1 20-mer peptide per vaccine dose, with topical imiquimod. Their antigens are not known. Data came from immunoSEQ multiplex PCR; TCRdb stores just in-frame clones and leaves some out. Of 55,000 or so clones listed, 75% to 95% were seen once; the top ten hold roughly 2.3%. The input for sequencing was PBMCs, taken from a glioma patient whose treatment included an IDH1 peptide vaccine. These receptors all stem from a man aged 45-65 years with glioma.

The rearrangement uses TRBV9 and TRBJ2-5, with 7 bases aligning to TRBD2. The CDR3 extends over 15 amino acids. Germline V CDR1 and CDR2: SGDLS, YYNGEE. J was trimmed by 3 bases and V by 0 bases; bases with no gene match: 5. CDR3 region: CASSVAGLAEETQYF. The CDR3 bases are TGTGCCAGCAGCGTAGCTGGGCTAGCGGAAGAGACCCAGTACTTC.

V is TRBV7-2 and J is TRBJ2-1, with TRBD2 matching over 7 bases. The CDR3 loop spans 16 amino acids. Germline V gives CDR1 SGHTA, CDR2 FQGNSA. V lost 0 bases, J lost 2 bases, and 4 bases stayed unmatched. The CDR3 loop reads CASSLAVGGTYNEQFF. CDR3 DNA: TGTGCCAGCAGCTTAGCGGTGGGGGGGACCTACAATGAGCAGTTCTTC.

The chain has TRBV15 and TRBJ2-3; D may be TRBD1 (6 bases). V lost 1 base to trimming and J lost 15 bases, with 14 bases between them. The CDR3 extends over 12 amino acids. Germline values: CDR1 LNHNV, CDR2 YYDKDF (reference sequence). In DNA, the CDR3 is TGTGCCACCAGCAGAGGCCACTCGGACAGTTATTTT. As protein: CATSRGHSDSYF.

This clone was seen a single time. The gene calls are TRBV10-2 and TRBJ1-1, with 10 bases aligning to TRBD1. Trimming cost V 4 bases and J 11 bases; bases outside gene matches: 10. There are 14 residues in the CDR3. CDR1 is WSHSY and CDR2 is SAAADI in the germline V gene. The CDR3 reads CASSAGTGASRAFF. Written as DNA, the CDR3 is TGCGCCAGCAGTGCTGGGACAGGGGCCTCCCGGGCTTTCTTT.

This rearrangement joins TRBV7-3 to TRBJ1-1; 8 nucleotides align to TRBD1. The V segment lost 2 bases and the J segment 6 bases; nucleotides outside the gene matches: 2. The germline V gene has CDR1 SGHTA and CDR2 FQGTGA. This CDR3 contains 13 residues. The CDR3 reads CASSLWTGPEAFF. The CDR3 nucleotides are TGTGCCAGCAGCTTATGGACAGGGCCTGAAGCTTTCTTT.

This chain's CDR3 is CATRTSGSSYEQYF. CDR3 nucleotides: TGTGCCACAAGGACTAGCGGGAGCTCCTACGAGCAGTACTTC. The gene calls are TRBV15 and TRBJ2-7, with TRBD2 matching 13 bases. Trimming at V came to 9 bases and at J to 0 bases, leaving 2 bases not matched to a gene. This CDR3 region has 14 residues. The germline gives CDR1 LNHNV, CDR2 YYDKDF (reference sequence).

The rearrangement links TRBV29-1 to TRBJ2-2, with a possible D match to TRBD2 (5 bases). V was trimmed by 6 bases and J by 3 bases, leaving 11 bases between them. The CDR3 runs to 13 residues. Germline loops: CDR1 SQVTM, CDR2 ANQGSEA. CDR3 amino acids: CSVTGGYTGELFF. CDR3 nucleotide sequence: TGCAGCGTGACGGGCGGGTACACCGGGGAGCTGTTTTTT.

The chain recombines TRBV28 with TRBJ1-5; no clear D gene. The germline CDR1 and CDR2 sequences are MDHEN and SYDVKM. With 4 bases removed from V and 2 bases from J, the gap between germline ends came to 12 bases. This CDR3 has 15 amino acids. The CDR3 here is CASSSHSSGNQPQHF. In nucleotides, the CDR3 is TGTGCCAGCAGTTCTCATAGTTCTGGCAATCAGCCCCAGCATTTT.

The chain combines TRBV7-9 with TRBJ2-5, with D tentatively TRBD1 (6 bases). The CDR3 spans 15 residues. The germline CDR1 and CDR2 sequences are SEHNR and FQNEAQ (reference sequence). Between the trimmed V and J ends, which lost 0 bases and 5 bases, there was a span of 13 bases. The CDR3 DNA is TGTGCCAGCAGCTTAGCCGGGCCGAGGGGGGAGACCCAGTACTTC. Encoded protein: CASSLAGPRGETQYF. Filled out from reference TRBV7-9 and TRBJ2-5, the complete variable domain reads DTGVSQNPRHKITKRGQNVTFRCDPISEHNRLYWYRQTLGQGPEFLTYFQNEAQLEKSRLLSDRFSAERPKGSFSTLEIQRTEQGDSAMYLCASSLAGPRGETQYFGPGTRLLVL.

V usage is TRBV19 and J usage is TRBJ1-5; 7 nucleotides line up with TRBD1. CDR3 length equals 16 residues. Trimming cost V 0 bases and J 7 bases; bases outside gene matches: 9. In germline, CDR1 is LNHDA, CDR2 SQIVND (reference sequence). CDR3: CASSIDNRGVGQPQHF. The CDR3 bases are TGTGCCAGTAGTATAGACAACAGGGGAGTCGGGCAGCCCCAGCATTTT.

V gene TRBV7-9 combines with J gene TRBJ2-7; 7 nucleotides line up with TRBD2. Germline V gene data show CDR1 as SEHNR and CDR2 as FQNEAQ (reference sequence). V was pared by 1 base and J by 4 bases, with 13 bases of the junction left unmatched. There are 17 residues in the CDR3. This chain's CDR3 is CASSLEGGAAGAYEQYF. In DNA form, the CDR3 reads TGTGCCAGCAGCTTAGAGGGAGGGGCGGCAGGAGCGTACGAGCAGTACTTC.

The chain is built from TRBV19 and TRBJ1-5, with TRBD1 as a possible D gene (6 bases). CDR1 is LNHDA, CDR2 SQIVND, per germline (reference sequence). This CDR3 has 14 amino acids. Trimming pared 2 bases from V and 3 bases from J, leaving 8 bases between. DNA for the CDR3: TGTGCCAGTAGTATAAGGACAGTCAATCAGCCCCAGCATTTT. Translation gives CASSIRTVNQPQHF.

The chain uses TRBV5-1 and TRBJ2-7, with 9 bases fitting TRBD1. The CDR3 contains 13 residues. The V segment lost 4 bases and the J segment 7 bases; nucleotides outside the gene matches: 6. Germline CDR1 reads SGHRS; CDR2 reads YFSETQ. CDR3 coding DNA: TGCGCCAGCAGCCCGGGACAGGGTCGAGAGCAGTACTTC. Protein: CASSPGQGREQYF.

The chain employs TRBV2 and TRBJ1-1; no reliable D call. The CDR3 totals 13 residues. Between the trimmed V and J ends, which lost 4 bases and 0 bases, there was a span of 6 bases. CDR1 and CDR2 (germline): SNHLY, FYNNEI. CDR3 nucleotide sequence: TGTGCCAGCAGTGCTGGGGTGAACACTGAAGCTTTCTTT. Amino acid sequence: CASSAGVNTEAFF.

This chain joins TRBV7-2 and TRBJ1-1; D is undetermined. This CDR3 spans 14 amino acids. Trimming shortened V by 2 bases and J by 4 bases, and 11 bases separated the two germline ends. Germline V gene lookup returns CDR1 SGHTA and CDR2 FQGNSA. Written as DNA, the CDR3 is TGTGCCAGCAGCTTATTTTCCGGGGTCACTGAAGCTTTCTTT. It specifies CASSLFSGVTEAFF.

The rearrangement joins TRBV11-2 to TRBJ1-1, with no clear D. The germline CDR1 and CDR2 sequences are SGHAT and FQNNGV. V dropped 1 base and J dropped 1 base, with 10 bases sitting between them. The CDR3 runs 15 residues. CDR3 sequence reads: CASSLAAGSNTEAFF. The CDR3 DNA sequence: TGTGCCAGCAGCTTAGCGGCGGGGTCGAACACTGAAGCTTTCTTT.

The V and J genes are TRBV7-2 and TRBJ2-3, with D possibly being TRBD1 (6 bases). The CDR3 extends over 15 amino acids. V was clipped by 4 bases and J by 0 bases, with 11 bases between them. Germline V CDR1 and CDR2: SGHTA, FQGNSA. The CDR3 is CASSSTGLSTDTQYF. CDR3 sequence (DNA): TGTGCCAGCAGCTCAACAGGGCTAAGCACAGATACGCAGTATTTT. The full variable domain, in which reference TRBV7-2 and TRBJ2-3 provide the parts outside the CDR3, is GAGVSQSPSNKVTEKGKDVELRCDPISGHTALYWYRQSLGQGLEFLIYFQGNSAPDKSGLPSDRFSAERTGGSVSTLTIQRTQQEDSAVYLCASSSTGLSTDTQYFGPGTRLTVL.

The chain couples TRBV30 to TRBJ1-3; D is perhaps TRBD1 (5 bases). Germline values: CDR1 GTSNPN, CDR2 SVGIG (reference sequence). Trimming took off 2 bases at V and 3 bases at J, with 11 bases between the two ends. This CDR3 spans 14 amino acids. Here the CDR3 reads CAWSLGGGGNTIYF. The DNA of the CDR3 is TGTGCCTGGAGTCTGGGGGGGGGTGGAAACACCATATATTTT. Full variable domain (missing parts from reference TRBV30 and TRBJ1-3): SQTIHQWPATLVQPVGSPLSLECTVEGTSNPNLYWYRQAAGRGLQLLFYSVGIGQISSEVPQNLSASRPQDRQFILSSKKLLLSDSGFYLCAWSLGGGGNTIYFGEGSWLTVV.

This chain joins TRBV19 and TRBJ2-3, with 9 bases identical to TRBD1. Trimming at V came to 6 bases and at J to 4 bases, leaving 5 bases not matched to a gene. This CDR3 region has 14 residues. Germline V gene lookup returns CDR1 LNHDA and CDR2 SQIVND (reference sequence). For the CDR3, the DNA is TGTGCCAGTAGGCCGGGACAGGGTTCAGATACGCAGTATTTT. Its protein is CASRPGQGSDTQYF.

The chain joins TRBV5-6 to TRBJ2-7; D is possibly TRBD1 (6 bases). Germline-derived CDR1 and CDR2 are SGHDT and YYEEEE. V lost 0 bases to trimming and J lost 7 bases, with 17 bases between them. This CDR3 contains 15 residues. DNA for the CDR3: TGTGCCAGCAGCTTGGGCCCCCAACAGGGTGGAGAGCAGTACTTC. It codes for CASSLGPQQGGEQYF.

The chain combines TRBV6-1 with TRBJ2-1; D possibly corresponds to TRBD1 (6 bases). This CDR3 has 13 residues. V gave up 5 bases and J gave up 9 bases, with 14 bases separating them. Looked up from germline, CDR1 is MNHNS and CDR2 is SASEGT. For the CDR3, the DNA is TGTGCCAGCAGTACTCGACAGGATGGTGAGCAGTTCTTC. Its translation: CASSTRQDGEQFF.

This clone showed up just once. The chain has TRBV30 and TRBJ1-5; D is ambiguous. The V and J ends lost 1 base and 7 bases respectively, with 11 bases between them. This CDR3 comprises 13 residues. Looked up from germline, CDR1 is GTSNPN and CDR2 is SVGIG (reference sequence). The CDR3 reads CAWSDRRGQPQHF. The CDR3 DNA reads TGTGCCTGGAGTGATAGGCGGGGACAGCCCCAGCATTTT.

The chain combines TRBV25-1 with TRBJ2-1; unclear D gene. The CDR3 extends over 10 amino acids. Germline loops: CDR1 MGHDK, CDR2 SYGVNS. V lost 4 bases and J 12 bases, leaving 7 bases between the germline ends. CDR3 loop: CASSGGLQFF. The CDR3 region has the DNA TGTGCCAGCAGTGGAGGATTGCAGTTCTTC.